The 23 T cell receptor beta chains listed next were all sequenced from one sample in a study of blood T cell repertoires in COVID-19. Here immunoSEQ multiplex PCR was the method, and the copy in TCRdb shows in-frame clones only, minus some. The data hold roughly 80,000 clones, with 60% to 85% observed a single time. The source material was peripheral blood. Receptors originate from a human donor in a cohort sampled during active COVID-19.

A note on this clone: One junction end does not reproduce the germline sequence, and a read error may be involved. The V call is TRBV6-4, the J call TRBJ2-3; 8 positions match TRBD2. This CDR3 comprises 15 residues. Germline V gene data show CDR1 as MRHNA and CDR2 as SNTAGT. CDR3 nucleotides: TGTGCCAGCAGTGAAGACAGCGGGGGCACAGATATGCAGTATTTT. Its translation: CASSEDSGGTDMQYF.

This clone showed up just a few times. The chain combines TRBV3-1 (or the pseudogene TRBV3-2) with TRBJ2-5, with 9 bases aligning to TRBD2. Germline V gene data show CDR1 as LGHDT and CDR2 as YNNKEL (reference sequence). Germline trimming cut 1 base from V and 5 bases from J; bases unmatched to any gene: 11. This CDR3 is 17 amino acids long. CDR3 sequence: CASSQVIAQRGAETQYF. For the CDR3, the DNA is TGTGCCAGCAGCCAAGTTATCGCCCAGCGGGGGGCGGAGACCCAGTACTTC.

This chain links TRBV28 with TRBJ1-2; D not certain. Germline V gene data show CDR1 as MDHEN and CDR2 as SYDVKM. The V and J ends lost 5 bases and 4 bases respectively, with 5 bases between them. The CDR3 is 11 residues long. CDR3 sequence (DNA): TGTGCCAGCAGTCGGTCCTATGGCTACACCTTC. Its protein product is CASSRSYGYTF.

V and J are TRBV10-3 and TRBJ1-4; 7 bases line up with TRBD1. This CDR3 has 14 residues. Losses at the gene ends were 6 bases for V and 5 bases for J; bases not matched to a gene: 6. Germline assignment: CDR1 ENHRY and CDR2 SYGVKD. The CDR3 DNA follows: TGTGCCATCAGCCTCGGGACAGCGAATGAAAAACTGTTTTTT. This gives the protein CAISLGTANEKLFF.

This clone was seen a handful of times. The chain couples TRBV30 to TRBJ2-7, with D possibly being TRBD2 (6 bases). Germline CDR1 is GTSNPN and CDR2 is SVGIG (reference sequence). V was cut by 0 bases and J by 2 bases, with 14 bases left in between. The CDR3 has 15 residues. The CDR3 nucleotides are TGTGCCTGGAGTGTCGGCCGGGGGACCCCCTACGAGCAGTACTTC. This gives the protein CAWSVGRGTPYEQYF.

The chain carries TRBV28 and TRBJ1-5; D gene uncertain. The CDR3 extends over 15 amino acids. Germline CDR1 is MDHEN and CDR2 is SYDVKM. Trimming pared 2 bases from V and 0 bases from J, leaving 8 bases between. CDR3 sequence: CASSLSIYSNQPQHF. The DNA of the CDR3 is TGTGCCAGCAGTTTAAGCATTTATAGCAATCAGCCCCAGCATTTT.

The CDR3 loop reads CASSWTHRSSYNSPLHF. The CDR3 coding sequence is TGTGCCAGCAGTTGGACCCACAGGAGCTCCTATAATTCACCCCTCCACTTT. The V gene is TRBV28, the J gene TRBJ1-6, with D possibly matching TRBD1 (5 bases). There are 17 residues in the CDR3. The germline V gene encodes CDR1 MDHEN and CDR2 SYDVKM. Trimming cost V 4 bases and J 0 bases, with 13 bases left between them.

The chain links TRBV2 to TRBJ1-5, with D uncertain. Trimming took 3 bases from V and 0 from J, leaving 9 bases between them. The CDR3 totals 15 residues. CDR1 and CDR2 from the germline V gene are SNHLY and FYNNEI. In DNA, the CDR3 is TGTGCCAGCAGTGAGGGCCTATATAGCAATCAGCCCCAGCATTTT. This encodes CASSEGLYSNQPQHF.

V is TRBV29-1 and J is TRBJ2-5, with D perhaps TRBD2 (5 bases). This CDR3 region has 12 residues. V was pared by 7 bases and J by 3 bases, with 12 bases between. From germline, CDR1 is SQVTM and CDR2 ANQGSEA. CDR3 nucleotides: TGCAGCGCCACCTTCGGGGAAGAGACCCAGTACTTC. Residues: CSATFGEETQYF.

V gene TRBV2 combines with J gene TRBJ1-6; no clear D gene. This CDR3 spans 15 amino acids. Germline V gene sequence: CDR1 SNHLY, CDR2 FYNNEI. V was trimmed by 7 bases and J by 10 bases, leaving 20 bases between them. The CDR3 loop reads CASMRDHLSDSPLHF. DNA for the CDR3: TGTGCCAGCATGAGGGATCATTTATCGGACTCACCCCTCCACTTT.

The chain joins TRBV5-4 to TRBJ1-3, with TRBD1 matching over 8 bases. The CDR3 is 15 amino acids. The J segment lost 4 bases and the V segment lost 4 bases, leaving 7 bases of the junction unmatched. Germline V gene lookup returns CDR1 SGHNT and CDR2 YYREEE (reference sequence). The CDR3 DNA is TGTGCCAGCAGCGCAGGGGGCGCGGGAGGAAACACCATATATTTT. Its protein is CASSAGGAGGNTIYF.

This clone was detected once. This sequence joins TRBV5-1 and TRBJ2-3; 7 bases are shared with TRBD1. V gave up 4 bases and J gave up 3 bases; unmatched junction bases: 5. Germline CDR1 and CDR2: SGHRS and YFSETQ. The CDR3 spans 14 residues. CDR3 residues: CASSPRQGTDTQYF. Written as DNA, the CDR3 is TGCGCCAGCAGCCCCAGACAGGGAACAGATACGCAGTATTTT.

The chain carries TRBV7-9 and TRBJ1-5; 8 bases line up with TRBD1. Per germline, CDR1 SEHNR and CDR2 FQNEAQ (reference sequence). The CDR3 extends over 15 amino acids. The V gene end was trimmed by 4 bases and the J gene end by 4 bases; junction bases not matched to a gene: 6. The CDR3 bases are TGTGCCAGCAGCTCGGACAGGGAAATAAATCAGCCCCAGCATTTT. This sequence encodes CASSSDREINQPQHF.

The chain links TRBV3-1 (or the pseudogene TRBV3-2) to TRBJ2-2; unclear D gene. This CDR3 has 13 residues. The ends were cut back, 0 bases at V and 6 bases at J, with 5 bases in the middle. In germline, CDR1 is LGHDT, CDR2 YNNKEL (reference sequence). CDR3 residues: CASSQESPGELFF. In DNA, the CDR3 is TGTGCCAGCAGCCAAGAAAGCCCCGGGGAGCTGTTTTTT.

The chain is built from TRBV5-6 and TRBJ2-5, with D perhaps matching TRBD2 (6 bases). This CDR3 comprises 14 residues. Trimming removed 2 bases at V and 5 bases at J, with 13 bases between. Germline loops: CDR1 SGHDT, CDR2 YYEEEE. The CDR3 DNA follows: TGTGCCAGCAGCTTCGGTGGGACTGGGGAGACCCAGTACTTC. This encodes CASSFGGTGETQYF.

CDR3 residues: CASSPSRGETQYF. The CDR3 coding sequence is TGTGCCAGCAGCCCTTCTAGGGGGGAGACCCAGTACTTC. This chain links TRBV11-2 with TRBJ2-5; a possible D gene is TRBD1 (6 bases). The germline gives CDR1 SGHAT, CDR2 FQNNGV. With 5 bases removed from V and 5 bases from J, the gap between germline ends came to 12 bases. The length of the CDR3 is 13 residues.

The chain recombines TRBV5-6 with TRBJ2-1; D remains unclear. Trimming removed 4 bases at V and 7 bases at J, with 9 bases between. This CDR3 has 12 residues. Germline V gene data show CDR1 as SGHDT and CDR2 as YYEEEE. The CDR3 nucleotides read TGTGCCAGCAGCGTGTCCCTTAATGAGCAGTTCTTC. It translates to CASSVSLNEQFF.

This chain links TRBV10-1 with TRBJ1-6; perhaps TRBD1 as D (6 bases). CDR3 length: 15 residues. In germline, CDR1 is WNHNN, CDR2 SYGVQD (reference sequence). Deletions cut 11 bases from V and 13 bases from J, with 27 bases between. CDR3 in amino acids: CADPDGREVQGPLHF. For the CDR3, the DNA is TGCGCCGACCCGGACGGAAGGGAAGTTCAGGGGCCCCTCCACTTT.

This clone was detected once. The V and J genes are TRBV7-6 and TRBJ2-5; the D gene is possibly TRBD2 (6 bases). Germline values: CDR1 SGHVS, CDR2 FNYEAQ. V lost 5 bases, J lost 7 bases, and 11 bases lay in between. The CDR3 has 12 amino acids. The CDR3 protein is CASSPLEGTQYF. In nucleotides, the CDR3 is TGTGCCAGCAGCCCCCTGGAGGGGACCCAGTACTTC. The full variable domain, its missing parts supplied by reference TRBV7-6 and TRBJ2-5, is GAGVSQSPRYKVTKRGQDVALRCDPISGHVSLYWYRQALGQGPEFLTYFNYEAQQDKSGLPNDRFSAERPEGSISTLTIQRTEQRDSAMYRCASSPLEGTQYFGPGTRLLVL.

The V and J genes are TRBV2 and TRBJ2-7; D is possibly TRBD2 (7 bases). Between the trimmed V and J ends, which lost 5 bases and 3 bases, there was a span of 35 bases. The CDR3 is 21 amino acids. Germline V CDR1 and CDR2: SNHLY, FYNNEI. Written as DNA, the CDR3 is TGTGCCAGCAGTCCCCTTCTAGGGGGAGGGCCTTGGTTCAGTGGAATCTACGAGCAGTACGTC. Protein: CASSPLLGGGPWFSGIYEQYV.

This clone appeared a single time. The chain joins TRBV6-6 to TRBJ2-7; D is perhaps TRBD2 (6 bases). CDR3 length: 15 amino acids. V lost 0 bases and J 2 bases, leaving 11 bases between the germline ends. Germline V gene sequence: CDR1 MNHNY, CDR2 SVGAGI (reference sequence). CDR3 sequence reads: CASSYSREAPYEQYF. The CDR3 nucleotides read TGTGCCAGCAGTTACTCCAGGGAGGCGCCCTACGAGCAGTACTTC.

The chain has TRBV6-5 and TRBJ2-3, with D possibly being TRBD1 (6 bases). Trimming shortened V by 9 bases and J by 5 bases, and 18 bases separated the two germline ends. The CDR3 is made up of 14 amino acids. The germline V gene encodes CDR1 MNHEY and CDR2 SVGAGI. This CDR3 reads CASNQGFSGDTQYF. CDR3 DNA sequence: TGTGCCAGTAACCAGGGGTTCTCGGGAGATACGCAGTATTTT.

V gene TRBV11-3 combines with J gene TRBJ1-1; no firm D call. V lost 0 bases, J lost 4 bases, and 15 bases lay in between. Germline CDR1 SGHNT, CDR2 YENEEA. This CDR3 comprises 16 residues. The CDR3 nucleotides are TGTGCCAGCAGCTTAGACCGGCTCAGCGGGATCACTGAAGCTTTCTTT. Protein: CASSLDRLSGITEAFF.